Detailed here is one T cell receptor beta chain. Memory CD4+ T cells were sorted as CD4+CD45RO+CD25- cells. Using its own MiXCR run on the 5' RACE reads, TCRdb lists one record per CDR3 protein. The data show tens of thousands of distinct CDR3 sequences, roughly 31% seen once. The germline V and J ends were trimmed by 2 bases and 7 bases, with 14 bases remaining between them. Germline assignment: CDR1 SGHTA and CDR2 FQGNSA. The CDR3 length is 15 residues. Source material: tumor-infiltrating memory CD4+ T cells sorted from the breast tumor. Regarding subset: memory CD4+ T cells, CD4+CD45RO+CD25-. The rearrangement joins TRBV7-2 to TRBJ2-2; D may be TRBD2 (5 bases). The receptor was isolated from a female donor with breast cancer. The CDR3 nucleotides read TGTGCCAGCAGCTTAAGGCCTGGCGGGTTCGGGGAGCTGTTTTTT. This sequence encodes CASSLRPGGFGELFF. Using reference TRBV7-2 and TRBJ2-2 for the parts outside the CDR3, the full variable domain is GAGVSQSPSNKVTEKGKDVELRCDPISGHTALYWYRQSLGQGLEFLIYFQGNSAPDKSGLPSDRFSAERTGGSVSTLTIQRTQQEDSAVYLCASSLRPGGFGELFFGEGSRLTVL.